This T cell receptor (beta chain) was identified during a study of blood T cell repertoires in COVID-19. As for the study in general: T cells, B-cell-depleted T cells, or PBMCs supplied cDNA or gDNA.

Study processing details: Reference gene primer amplification gave estimated nucleated cell counts. The repertoire was sequenced with immunoSEQ multiplex PCR; TCRdb's copy has only in-frame clones and lacks some. Clone size and the V and J calls come from that table; the DNA yielded D and trimming. Of 50,000 to 65,000 clones listed, around 88% were seen once; the top ten hold roughly 6.3%. The germline V gene encodes CDR1 ENHRY and CDR2 SYGVKD. The CDR3 totals 12 residues. V lost 3 bases, J lost 7 bases, and 7 bases lay in between. The sequence derives from a human donor in a cohort sampled during active COVID-19. What was sequenced was peripheral blood. The rearrangement links TRBV10-3 to TRBJ1-3; D not resolved. The CDR3 reads CAISEAFNTIYF. CDR3 sequence (DNA): TGTGCCATCAGTGAAGCGTTTAACACCATATATTTT.